What follows is one TCR beta chain and its context. These data originate in a study of blood T cell repertoires in COVID-19. Generated by immunoSEQ multiplex PCR, the TCRdb table keeps only in-frame clones and is missing some. This table holds 200,000 to 250,000 clones, 84% found once. V lost 7 bases and J lost 1, with 10 bases in between. CDR1 is LNHDA, CDR2 SQIVND, per germline (reference sequence). The CDR3 length is 14 residues. The TCR sequence derives from a man younger than 40 with active or convalescent COVID-19. Sequencing was carried out using peripheral blood. V usage is TRBV19 and J usage is TRBJ2-2, with D possibly TRBD1 on 5 matching bases. Here the CDR3 reads CASIATGNTGELFF. Here the CDR3 DNA reads TGTGCCAGTATCGCTACAGGGAACACCGGGGAGCTGTTTTTT.